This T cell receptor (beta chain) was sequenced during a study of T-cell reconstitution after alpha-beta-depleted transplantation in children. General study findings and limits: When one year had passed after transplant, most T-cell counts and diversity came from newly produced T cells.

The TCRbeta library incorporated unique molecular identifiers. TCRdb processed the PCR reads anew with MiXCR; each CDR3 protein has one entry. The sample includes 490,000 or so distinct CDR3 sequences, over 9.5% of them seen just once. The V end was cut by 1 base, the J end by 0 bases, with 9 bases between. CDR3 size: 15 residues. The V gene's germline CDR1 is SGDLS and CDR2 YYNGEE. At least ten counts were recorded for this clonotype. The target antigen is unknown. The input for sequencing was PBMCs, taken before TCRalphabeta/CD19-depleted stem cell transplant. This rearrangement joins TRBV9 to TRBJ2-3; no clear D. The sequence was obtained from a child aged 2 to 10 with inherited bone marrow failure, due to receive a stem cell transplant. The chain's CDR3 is CASSVSPGSTDTQYF. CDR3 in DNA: TGTGCCAGCAGCGTATCCCCTGGGAGCACAGATACGCAGTATTTT.